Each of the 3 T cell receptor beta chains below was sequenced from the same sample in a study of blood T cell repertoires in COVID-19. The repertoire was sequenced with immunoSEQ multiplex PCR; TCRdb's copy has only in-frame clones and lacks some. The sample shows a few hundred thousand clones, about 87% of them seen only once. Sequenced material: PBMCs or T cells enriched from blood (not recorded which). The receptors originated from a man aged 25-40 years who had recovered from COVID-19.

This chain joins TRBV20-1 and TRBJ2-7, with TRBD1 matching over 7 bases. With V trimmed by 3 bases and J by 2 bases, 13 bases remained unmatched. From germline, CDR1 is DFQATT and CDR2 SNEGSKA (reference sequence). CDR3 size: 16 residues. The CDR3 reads CSASDSPGQSTYEQYF. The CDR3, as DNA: TGCAGTGCTAGTGATTCCCCGGGACAGAGCACCTACGAGCAGTACTTC.

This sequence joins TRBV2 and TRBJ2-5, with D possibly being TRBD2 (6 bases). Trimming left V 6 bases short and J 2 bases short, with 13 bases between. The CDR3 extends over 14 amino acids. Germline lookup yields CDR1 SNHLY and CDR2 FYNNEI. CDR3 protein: CASSFGTRQETQYF. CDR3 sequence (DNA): TGTGCCAGCAGCTTCGGGACTCGACAAGAGACCCAGTACTTC.

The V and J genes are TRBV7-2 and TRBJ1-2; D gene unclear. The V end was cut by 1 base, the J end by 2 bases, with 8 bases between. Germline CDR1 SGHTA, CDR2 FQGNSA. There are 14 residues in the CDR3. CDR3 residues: CASSLEAENYGYTF. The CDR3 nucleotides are TGTGCCAGCAGCTTAGAGGCGGAGAACTATGGCTACACCTTC.